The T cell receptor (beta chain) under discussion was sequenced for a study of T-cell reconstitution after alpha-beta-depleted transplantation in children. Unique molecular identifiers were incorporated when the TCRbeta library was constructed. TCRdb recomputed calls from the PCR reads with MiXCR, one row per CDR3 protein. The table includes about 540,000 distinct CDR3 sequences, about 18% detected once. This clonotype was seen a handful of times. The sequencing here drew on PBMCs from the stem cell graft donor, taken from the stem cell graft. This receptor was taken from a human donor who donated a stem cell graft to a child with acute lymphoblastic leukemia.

The CDR3 sequence: CSAETGVSYEQYF. DNA of the CDR3: TGCAGTGCGGAGACAGGGGTCTCCTACGAGCAGTACTTC. The chain links TRBV20-1 to TRBJ2-7; TRBD1 matches at 8 bases. J was trimmed by 0 bases and V by 6 bases; bases with no gene match: 4. The CDR3 is made up of 13 amino acids. From germline, CDR1 is DFQATT and CDR2 SNEGSKA (reference sequence).